This T cell receptor (beta chain) was recorded in a study of blood T cell repertoires in COVID-19 (TCRdb year 2020). Context from the whole study: The collaborator samples originated in the United States, Italy and Spain and spanned the acute and convalescent phases of COVID-19. The material from the prospective study consisted of cDNA or gDNA derived from T cells, B-cell-depleted T cells, or PBMCs. Subjects who had been exposed to COVID-19, were actively infected with it, or had recovered from it provided the deeply sampled blood TCRbeta repertoires that made up the dataset. The repertoires were made available in a free public database intended to serve as a resource for research on the immune response to SARS-CoV-2. The samples were drawn from the first 160 participants of the ongoing ImmuneRACE study and from under 1,500 subjects provided by 6 global collaborators. The sample metadata nearly always contained a de-identified subject ID, COVID-19 status, age in years and sex. HLA class I and class II types, where available, came from metadata supplied by the sample provider rather than from assay-based typing. Results the study describes overall, beyond this receptor: The amount of clinical and demographic metadata varied by source and participant and was provided uncurated.

This clone was counted a few times. It lacks a known antigen. It has no much larger one-base neighbor in the sample; base qualities were not kept. Deletion took 0 bases off V and 5 bases off J, with a span of 5 bases between the germline ends. The germline V gene encodes CDR1 SGHKS and CDR2 YYEKEE (reference sequence). Reading from cysteine to phenylalanine, the CDR3 counts 13 amino acids. CDR3 DNA only is kept here, 39 bases in frame from base 1. TCRbeta CDR3 regions were amplified from genomic DNA by means of the immunoSEQ Assay, a bias-controlled multiplex PCR. Turning to the authors' computational methods: The number of nucleated cells in each sample was estimated by amplification of reference gene primers within the assay. To quantify the absolute abundance of each unique TCRbeta CDR3 rearrangement, sequence reads were collapsed and filtered. Productive Simpson clonality was computed per sample as the square root of Simpson's diversity index over productive rearrangements. Not all clones reach the TCRdb copy of this immuneACCESS table, which keeps in-frame sequences only. Checked studies attribute under half of the gap to unresolved V genes and leave the rest unexplained. Clonal size and the V and J genes are those of that table, whereas D and trimming came from the DNA. This sample lists more than 200,000 clones; around nine tenths were detected once. The top ten hold over 4% of the sample.

One collaborating source in Seattle enrolled patients while the patients were actively infected and followed the patients over time throughout the course of disease. The collaborating institutions used their own protocols to collect whole blood in K2EDTA tubes. For TCRbeta analysis, collaborator samples were shipped as frozen whole blood, as isolated PBMCs, or as DNA extracted from either sample type. The sample consisted of peripheral blood. The receptor comes from a woman in her fifties or sixties with COVID-19, enrolled during active disease. The chain uses TRBV5-5 and TRBJ2-2; no confident D gene assignment can be made. The nucleotide sequence is TGTGCCAGCAGCTTGGCCCAGACCGGGGAGCTGTTTTTT. It encodes CASSLAQTGELFF.